Many counts were recorded for the clone carrying this T cell receptor beta chain. Time point noted: newly diagnosed GD, antithyroid drugs for less than 3 months. From RNA extracted from PBMCs, the TCR library was made. Patients with Graves' disease were diagnosed by American Thyroid Association guidelines. This CDR3 comprises 15 residues. V gave up 3 bases and J gave up 4 bases, with 13 bases separating them. CDR3 regions were amplified by Arm-PCR using iRepertoire HTBI primers to build TCR beta libraries. A single record per CDR3 protein comes from TCRdb applying MiXCR to the multiplex PCR reads. The sample consists of around 450,000 distinct CDR3 sequences, 15% of them appearing once. This specimen comes from a study of regulatory T cells in long-lasting Graves disease. Background on the study: The antithyroid drugs taken by newly diagnosed Graves' patients had been used for under 3 months.

These data were also reused for a study on T cells in Graves' hyperthyroidism and ophthalmopathy. That work adds: A set of HTBI primers served as the primers for a first-round RT-PCR of the TCR CDR3. Ophthalmopathy and stable hyperthyroidism were separated by a 13 V-J model.

This TCR was recovered from a woman in her twenties or thirties with Graves disease. The sample in question was peripheral blood mononuclear cells (PBMCs), obtained at new diagnosis, from a patient treated with antithyroid drugs. The V gene is TRBV12-3 or TRBV12-4, the J gene TRBJ2-1; D is ambiguous. The chain's CDR3 is CASSLVQEYYNEQFF. In DNA form, the CDR3 reads TGTGCCAGCAGTTTGGTGCAGGAGTATTACAATGAGCAGTTCTTC.